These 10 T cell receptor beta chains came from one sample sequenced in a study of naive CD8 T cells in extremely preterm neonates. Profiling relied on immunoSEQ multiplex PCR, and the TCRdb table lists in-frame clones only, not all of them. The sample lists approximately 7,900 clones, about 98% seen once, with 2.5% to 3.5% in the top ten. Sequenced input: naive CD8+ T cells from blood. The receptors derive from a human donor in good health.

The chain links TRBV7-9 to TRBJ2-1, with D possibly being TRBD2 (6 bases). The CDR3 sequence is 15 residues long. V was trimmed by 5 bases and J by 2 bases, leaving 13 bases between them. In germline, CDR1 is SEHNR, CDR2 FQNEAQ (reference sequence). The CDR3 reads CASSPRDLPYNEQFF. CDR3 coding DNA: TGTGCCAGCAGCCCCCGGGACTTACCCTACAATGAGCAGTTCTTC.

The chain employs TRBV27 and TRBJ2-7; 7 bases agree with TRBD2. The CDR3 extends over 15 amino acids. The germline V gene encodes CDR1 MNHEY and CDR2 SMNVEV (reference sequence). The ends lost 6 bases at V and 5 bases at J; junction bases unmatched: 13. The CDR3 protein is CASSFLGGASNEQYF. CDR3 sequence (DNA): TGTGCCAGCAGCTTCTTGGGAGGGGCATCGAACGAGCAGTACTTC.

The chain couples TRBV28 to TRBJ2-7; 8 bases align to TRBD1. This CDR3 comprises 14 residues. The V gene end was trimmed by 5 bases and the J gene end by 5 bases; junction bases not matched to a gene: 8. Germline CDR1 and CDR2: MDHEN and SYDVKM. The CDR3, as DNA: TGTGCCAGCAGTCCTGGGACAGGCCGCCACGAGCAGTACTTC. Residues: CASSPGTGRHEQYF.

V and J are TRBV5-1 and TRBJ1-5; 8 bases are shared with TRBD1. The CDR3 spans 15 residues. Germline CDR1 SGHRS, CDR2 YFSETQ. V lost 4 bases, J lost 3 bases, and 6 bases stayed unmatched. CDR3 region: CASSPWTGNNQPQHF. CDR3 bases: TGCGCCAGCAGCCCTTGGACAGGGAACAATCAGCCCCAGCATTTT.

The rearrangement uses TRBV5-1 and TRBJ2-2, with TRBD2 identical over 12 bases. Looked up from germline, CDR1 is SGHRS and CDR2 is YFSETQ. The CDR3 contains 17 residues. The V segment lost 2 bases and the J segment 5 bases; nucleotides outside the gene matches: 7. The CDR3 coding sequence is TGCGCCAGCAGCTTTCCCCAAGGGACTAGCGGGACCGGGGAGCTGTTTTTT. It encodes CASSFPQGTSGTGELFF.

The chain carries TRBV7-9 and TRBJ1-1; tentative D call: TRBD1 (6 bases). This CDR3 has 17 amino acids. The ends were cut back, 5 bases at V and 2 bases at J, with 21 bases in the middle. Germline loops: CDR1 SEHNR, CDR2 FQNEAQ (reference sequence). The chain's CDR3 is CASSPRIPTGPNTEAFF. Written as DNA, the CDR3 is TGTGCCAGCAGCCCCCGCATCCCTACAGGGCCCAACACTGAAGCTTTCTTT.

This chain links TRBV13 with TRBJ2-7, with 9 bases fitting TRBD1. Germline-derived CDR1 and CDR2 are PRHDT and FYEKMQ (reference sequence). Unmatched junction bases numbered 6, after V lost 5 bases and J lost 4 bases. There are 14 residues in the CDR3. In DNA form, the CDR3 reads TGTGCCAGCAGCCCGGGACAGGGACCTTACGAGCAGTACTTC. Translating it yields CASSPGQGPYEQYF. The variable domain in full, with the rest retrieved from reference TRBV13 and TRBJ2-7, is AAGVIQSPRHLIKEKRETATLKCYPIPRHDTVYWYQQGPGQDPQFLISFYEKMQSDKGSIPDRFSAQQFSDYHSELNMSSLELGDSALYFCASSPGQGPYEQYFGPGTRLTVT.

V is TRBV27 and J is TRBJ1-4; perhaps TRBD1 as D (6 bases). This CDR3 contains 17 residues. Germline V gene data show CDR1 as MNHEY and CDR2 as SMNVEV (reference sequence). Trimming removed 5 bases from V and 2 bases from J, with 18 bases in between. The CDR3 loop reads CASSDNRVDGTNEKLFF. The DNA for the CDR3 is TGTGCCAGCAGTGATAACAGGGTTGACGGGACTAATGAAAAACTGTTTTTT.

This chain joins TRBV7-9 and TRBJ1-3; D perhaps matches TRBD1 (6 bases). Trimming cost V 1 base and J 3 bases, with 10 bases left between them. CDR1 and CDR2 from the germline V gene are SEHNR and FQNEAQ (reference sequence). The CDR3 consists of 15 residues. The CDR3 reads CASSLVGRGGNTIYF. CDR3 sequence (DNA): TGTGCCAGCAGCTTAGTTGGCAGGGGTGGAAACACCATATATTTT.

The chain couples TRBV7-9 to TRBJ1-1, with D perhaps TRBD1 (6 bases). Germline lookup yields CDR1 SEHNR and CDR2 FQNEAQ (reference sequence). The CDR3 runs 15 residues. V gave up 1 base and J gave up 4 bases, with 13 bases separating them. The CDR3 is CASSLVGRGITEAFF. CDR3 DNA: TGTGCCAGCAGCTTAGTAGGCAGGGGAATCACTGAAGCTTTCTTT.